This TCR beta chain was sequenced for a study of technical replicates of blood from several donors (dated by TCRdb to about 2017). Concerning this clone: Its antigen target is currently unknown. The record has no base qualities; no much larger clone is one base away.

The library came from the immunoSEQ multiplex PCR assay. TCRdb took this table from immuneACCESS and kept in-frame rearrangements with V and J called. Such tables lack part of the clones; where checked against another copy, unresolved V genes explain under half of the gap, and the rest is unexplained. This sample holds more than 80,000 clones; approximately 96% were observed only once. The top ten clones comprise less than 0.25% of the sample. The CDR3, from cysteine to phenylalanine, totals 15 residues. This entry keeps only the CDR3 DNA: 45 bases, framed from base 1. V has 4 bases trimmed and J has 6 bases trimmed; junction bases matching no gene number 8. The CDR1 and CDR2 encoded by the germline V gene are LGHNA and YNFKEQ.

The sequencing input was T cells isolated from PBMCs. The V and J genes are TRBV4-2 and TRBJ1-4; TRBD1 aligns with 7 central bases. The TCR comes from a human donor in good health. In nucleotide form, the sequence is TGTGCCAGCAGCCCAGAGGACAGGCTGTATGAAAAACTGTTTTTT. Its product reads: CASSPEDRLYEKLFF.